This TCR beta chain emerged from a study of blood T cell repertoires in COVID-19. As for the study in general: Some COVID-19 samples were acute and others convalescent; all came from the United States, Italy and Spain.

V shed 5 bases, J shed 0 bases, and the junction held 7 bases outside the gene matches. Per germline, CDR1 SNHLY and CDR2 FYNNEI. The CDR3 length is 17 residues. It was during active infection that Seattle patients were enrolled and then longitudinally followed. Source study methods: Scientists estimated how many nucleated cells there were by amplifying reference gene primers. Data came from immunoSEQ multiplex PCR; TCRdb stores just in-frame clones and leaves some out. V and J calls and clone size are as listed in that table; D and trimming were resolved from the DNA. The sample includes some 350,000 clones, 87% of them seen just once.

The clonotype originates from a woman between 45 and 65 years old with COVID-19, enrolled during active disease. The gene calls are TRBV2 and TRBJ2-7; 13 nucleotides align to TRBD2. Sequences were obtained from peripheral blood. The CDR3: CASSTSLAGGSSYEQYF. CDR3 nucleotides: TGTGCCAGCAGTACTTCACTAGCGGGAGGGAGCTCCTACGAGCAGTACTTC. Using reference TRBV2 and TRBJ2-7 for the parts outside the CDR3, the full variable domain is EPEVTQTPSHQVTQMGQEVILRCVPISNHLYFYWYRQILGQKVEFLVSFYNNEISEKSEIFDDQFSVERPDGSNFTLKIRSTKLEDSAMYFCASSTSLAGGSSYEQYFGPGTRLTVT.